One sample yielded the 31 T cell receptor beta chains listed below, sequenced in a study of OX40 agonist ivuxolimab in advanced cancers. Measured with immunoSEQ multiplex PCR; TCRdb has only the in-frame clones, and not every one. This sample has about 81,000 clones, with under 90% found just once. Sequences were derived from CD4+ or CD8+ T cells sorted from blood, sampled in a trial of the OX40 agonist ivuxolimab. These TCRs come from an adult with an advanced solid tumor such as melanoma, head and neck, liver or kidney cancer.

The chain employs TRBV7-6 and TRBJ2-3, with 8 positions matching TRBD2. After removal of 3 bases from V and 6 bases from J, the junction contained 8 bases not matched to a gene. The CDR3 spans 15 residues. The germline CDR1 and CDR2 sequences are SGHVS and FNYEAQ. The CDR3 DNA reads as TGTGCCAGCAGCTTTAGAAGCGGGAGTGGGGATACGCAGTATTTT. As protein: CASSFRSGSGDTQYF.

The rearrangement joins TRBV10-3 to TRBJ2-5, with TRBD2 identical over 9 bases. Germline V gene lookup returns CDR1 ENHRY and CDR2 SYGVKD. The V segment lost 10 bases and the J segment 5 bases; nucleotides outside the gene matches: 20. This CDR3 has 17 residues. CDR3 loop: CATTSASGAILGETQYF. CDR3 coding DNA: TGTGCCACAACAAGTGCTAGCGGGGCCATACTGGGGGAGACCCAGTACTTC.

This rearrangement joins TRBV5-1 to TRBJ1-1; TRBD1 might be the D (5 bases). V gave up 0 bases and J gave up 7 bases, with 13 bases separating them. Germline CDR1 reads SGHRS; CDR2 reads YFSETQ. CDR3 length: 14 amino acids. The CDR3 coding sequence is TGCGCCAGCAGCTTGGGGATCCAGGGAGGTGAAGCTTTCTTT. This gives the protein CASSLGIQGGEAFF.

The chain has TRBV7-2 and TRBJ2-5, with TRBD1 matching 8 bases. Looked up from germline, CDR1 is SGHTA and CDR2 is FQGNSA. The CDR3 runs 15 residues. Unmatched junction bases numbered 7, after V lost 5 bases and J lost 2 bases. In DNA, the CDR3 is TGTGCCAGCAGCCCCAGGGGGCGATCTCAAGAGACCCAGTACTTC. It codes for CASSPRGRSQETQYF.

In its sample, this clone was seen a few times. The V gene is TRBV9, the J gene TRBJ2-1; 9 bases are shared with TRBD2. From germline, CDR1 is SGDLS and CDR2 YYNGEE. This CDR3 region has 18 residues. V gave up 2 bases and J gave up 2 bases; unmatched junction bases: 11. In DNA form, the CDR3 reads TGTGCCAGCAGCGTTATCCACCTTAGCGGGGGAGCCTACAATGAGCAGTTCTTC. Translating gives CASSVIHLSGGAYNEQFF. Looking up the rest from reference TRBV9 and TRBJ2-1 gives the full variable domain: DSGVTQTPKHLITATGQRVTLRCSPRSGDLSVYWYQQSLDQGLQFLIQYYNGEERAKGNILERFSAQQFPDLHSELNLSSLELGDSALYFCASSVIHLSGGAYNEQFFGPGTRLTVL.

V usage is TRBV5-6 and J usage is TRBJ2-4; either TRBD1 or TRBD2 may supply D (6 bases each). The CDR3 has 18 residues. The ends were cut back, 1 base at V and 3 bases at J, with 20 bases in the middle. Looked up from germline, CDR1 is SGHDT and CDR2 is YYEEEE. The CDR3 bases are TGTGCCAGCAGCTTGTGGCCGGAGGGGGGCGCGGGCAAAAACATTCAGTACTTC. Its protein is CASSLWPEGGAGKNIQYF.

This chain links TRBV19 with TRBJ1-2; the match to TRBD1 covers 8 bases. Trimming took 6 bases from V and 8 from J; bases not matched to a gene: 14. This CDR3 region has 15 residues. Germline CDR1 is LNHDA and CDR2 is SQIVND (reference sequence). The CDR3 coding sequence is TGTGCCAGTAGCTCATTCTCAGGGGGCGCGGAAGGCTACACCTTC. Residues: CASSSFSGGAEGYTF.

CDR3 amino acids: CATSRAGFVGQETQYF. CDR3 DNA: TGTGCCACCAGCAGAGCAGGGTTTGTCGGCCAAGAGACCCAGTACTTC. The gene calls are TRBV15 and TRBJ2-5, with D perhaps matching TRBD1 (5 bases). The ends were cut back, 1 base at V and 1 base at J, with 13 bases in the middle. CDR3 size: 16 residues. CDR1 is LNHNV, CDR2 YYDKDF, per germline (reference sequence).

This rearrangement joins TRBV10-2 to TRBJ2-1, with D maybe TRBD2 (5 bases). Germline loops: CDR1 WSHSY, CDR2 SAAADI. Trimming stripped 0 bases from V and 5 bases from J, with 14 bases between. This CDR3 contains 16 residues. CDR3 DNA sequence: TGCGCCAGCAGTGAGTCGATAGGGAGACTCGACAATGAGCAGTTCTTC. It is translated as CASSESIGRLDNEQFF.

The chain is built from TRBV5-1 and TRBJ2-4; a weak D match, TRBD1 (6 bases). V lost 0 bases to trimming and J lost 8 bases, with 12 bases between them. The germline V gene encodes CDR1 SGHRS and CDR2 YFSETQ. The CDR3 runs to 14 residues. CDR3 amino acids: CASSLGHRVDIQYF. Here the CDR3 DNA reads TGCGCCAGCAGCTTGGGTCACAGGGTTGACATTCAGTACTTC.

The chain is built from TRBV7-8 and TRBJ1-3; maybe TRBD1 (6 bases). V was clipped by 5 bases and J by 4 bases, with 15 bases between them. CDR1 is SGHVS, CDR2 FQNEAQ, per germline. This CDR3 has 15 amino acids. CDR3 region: CASSPEGGRGNTIYF. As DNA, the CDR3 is TGTGCCAGCAGCCCCGAAGGGGGGCGAGGAAACACCATATATTTT.

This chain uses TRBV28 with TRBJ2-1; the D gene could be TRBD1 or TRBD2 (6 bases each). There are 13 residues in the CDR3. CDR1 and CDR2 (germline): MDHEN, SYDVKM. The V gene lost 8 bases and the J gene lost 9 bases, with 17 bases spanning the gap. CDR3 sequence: CASRRGAPPEQFF. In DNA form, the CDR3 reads TGTGCCAGCCGGAGGGGGGCCCCCCCTGAGCAGTTCTTC.

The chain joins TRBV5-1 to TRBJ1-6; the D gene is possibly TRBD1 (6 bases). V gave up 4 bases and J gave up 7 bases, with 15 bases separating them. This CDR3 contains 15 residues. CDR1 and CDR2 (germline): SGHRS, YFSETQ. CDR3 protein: CASSPAGGVNSPLHF. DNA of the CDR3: TGCGCCAGCAGCCCCGCGGGGGGCGTAAATTCACCCCTCCACTTT.

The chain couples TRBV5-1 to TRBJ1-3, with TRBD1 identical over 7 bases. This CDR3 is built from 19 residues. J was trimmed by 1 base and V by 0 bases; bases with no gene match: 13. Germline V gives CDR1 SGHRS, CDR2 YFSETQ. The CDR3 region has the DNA TGCGCCAGCAGCTTGGGCCATGGAGGACAGGCATTTTCTGGAAACACCATATATTTT. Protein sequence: CASSLGHGGQAFSGNTIYF.

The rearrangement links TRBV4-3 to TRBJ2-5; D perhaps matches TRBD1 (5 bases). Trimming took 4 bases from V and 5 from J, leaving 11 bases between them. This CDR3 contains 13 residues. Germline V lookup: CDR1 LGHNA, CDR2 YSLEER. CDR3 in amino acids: CASSRVKGETQYF. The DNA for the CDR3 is TGCGCCAGCAGCCGGGTGAAGGGGGAGACCCAGTACTTC.

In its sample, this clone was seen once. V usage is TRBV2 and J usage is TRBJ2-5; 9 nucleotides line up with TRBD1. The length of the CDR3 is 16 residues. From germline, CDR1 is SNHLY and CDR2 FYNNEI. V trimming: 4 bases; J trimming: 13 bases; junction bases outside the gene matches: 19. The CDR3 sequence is CASSASQGPGQGIGYF. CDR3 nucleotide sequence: TGTGCCAGCAGTGCAAGCCAAGGCCCCGGACAGGGGATCGGGTACTTC.

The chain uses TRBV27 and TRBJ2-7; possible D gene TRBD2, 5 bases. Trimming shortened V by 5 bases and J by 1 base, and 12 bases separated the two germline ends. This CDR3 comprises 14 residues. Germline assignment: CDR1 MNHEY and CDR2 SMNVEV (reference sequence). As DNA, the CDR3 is TGTGCCAGCAGTACCGGGATGATATCCTACGAGCAGTACTTC. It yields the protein CASSTGMISYEQYF.

In nucleotides, the CDR3 is TGTGCCAGCGGGACAGGGGGCAATCAGCCCCAGCATTTT. This sequence encodes CASGTGGNQPQHF. V gene TRBV9 combines with J gene TRBJ1-5; TRBD1 matches at 10 bases. Germline values: CDR1 SGDLS, CDR2 YYNGEE. After removal of 7 bases from V and 2 bases from J, the junction contained 0 bases not matched to a gene. The CDR3 consists of 13 residues.

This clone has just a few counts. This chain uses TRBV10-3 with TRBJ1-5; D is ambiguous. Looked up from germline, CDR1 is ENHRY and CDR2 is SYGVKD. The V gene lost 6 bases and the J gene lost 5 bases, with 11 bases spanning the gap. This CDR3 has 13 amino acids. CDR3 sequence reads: CAIRADGYQPQHF. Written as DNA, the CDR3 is TGTGCCATCAGAGCGGACGGCTATCAGCCCCAGCATTTT.

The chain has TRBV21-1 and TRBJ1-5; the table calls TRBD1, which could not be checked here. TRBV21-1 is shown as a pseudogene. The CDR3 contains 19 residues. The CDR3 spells CASSKPGTGILLFNQPQHF. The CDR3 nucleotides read TGTGCCAGCAGCAAACCCGGGACAGGGATTCTCCTCTTCAATCAGCCCCAGCATTTT.

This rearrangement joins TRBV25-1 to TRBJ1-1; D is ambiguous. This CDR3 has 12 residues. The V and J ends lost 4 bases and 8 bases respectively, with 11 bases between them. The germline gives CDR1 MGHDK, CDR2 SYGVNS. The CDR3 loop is CASSVGPREAFF. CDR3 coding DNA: TGTGCCAGCAGTGTGGGCCCGAGGGAAGCTTTCTTT. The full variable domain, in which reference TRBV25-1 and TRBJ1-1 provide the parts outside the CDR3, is EADIYQTPRYLVIGTGKKITLECSQTMGHDKMYWYQQDPGMELHLIHYSYGVNSTEKGDLSSESTVSRIRTEHFPLTLESARPSHTSQYLCASSVGPREAFFGQGTRLTVV.

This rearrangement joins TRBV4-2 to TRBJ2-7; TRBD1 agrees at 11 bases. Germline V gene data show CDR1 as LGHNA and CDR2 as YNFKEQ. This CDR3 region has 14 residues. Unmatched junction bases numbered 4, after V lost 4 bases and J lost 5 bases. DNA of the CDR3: TGTGCCAGCAGCCCGGACAGGGGGCAAAACGAGCAGTACTTC. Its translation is CASSPDRGQNEQYF.

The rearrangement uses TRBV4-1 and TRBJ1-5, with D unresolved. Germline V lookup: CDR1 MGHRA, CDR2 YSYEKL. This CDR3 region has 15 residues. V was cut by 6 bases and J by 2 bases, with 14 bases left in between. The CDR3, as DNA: TGCGCCAGCAGATTAGGGATCGCGGGCAATCAGCCCCAGCATTTT. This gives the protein CASRLGIAGNQPQHF.

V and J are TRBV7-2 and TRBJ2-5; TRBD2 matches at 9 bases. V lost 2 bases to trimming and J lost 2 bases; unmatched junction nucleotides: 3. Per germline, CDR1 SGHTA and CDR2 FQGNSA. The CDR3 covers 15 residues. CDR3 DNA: TGTGCCAGCAGCTTACCTAGCGGGATTCAAGAGACCCAGTACTTC. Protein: CASSLPSGIQETQYF.

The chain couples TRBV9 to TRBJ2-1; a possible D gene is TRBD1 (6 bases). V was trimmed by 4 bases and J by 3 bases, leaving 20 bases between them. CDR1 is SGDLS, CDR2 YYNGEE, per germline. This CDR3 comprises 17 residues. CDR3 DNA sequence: TGTGCCAGCAGCCCTCAGCAGGGGACGCCCAACTACAATGAGCAGTTCTTC. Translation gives CASSPQQGTPNYNEQFF.

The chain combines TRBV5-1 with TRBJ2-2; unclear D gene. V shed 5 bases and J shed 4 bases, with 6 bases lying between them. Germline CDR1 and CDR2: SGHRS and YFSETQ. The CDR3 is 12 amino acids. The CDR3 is CASRSGTGELFF. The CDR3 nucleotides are TGCGCCAGCAGGTCGGGCACCGGGGAGCTGTTTTTT. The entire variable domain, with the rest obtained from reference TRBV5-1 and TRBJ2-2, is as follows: KAGVTQTPRYLIKTRGQQVTLSCSPISGHRSVSWYQQTPGQGLQFLFEYFSETQRNKGNFPGRFSGRQFSNSRSEMNVSTLELGDSALYLCASRSGTGELFFGEGSRLTVL.

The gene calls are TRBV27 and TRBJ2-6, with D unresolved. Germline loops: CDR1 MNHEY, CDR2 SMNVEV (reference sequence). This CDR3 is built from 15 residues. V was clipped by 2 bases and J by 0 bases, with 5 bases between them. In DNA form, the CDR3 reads TGTGCCAGCAGTTTAAGGATCTCTGGGGCCAACGTCCTGACTTTC. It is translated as CASSLRISGANVLTF.

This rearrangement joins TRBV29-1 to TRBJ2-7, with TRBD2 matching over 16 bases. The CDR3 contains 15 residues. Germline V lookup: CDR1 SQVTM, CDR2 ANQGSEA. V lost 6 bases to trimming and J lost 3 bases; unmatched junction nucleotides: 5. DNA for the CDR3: TGCAGCGTCGGGACTAGCGGGGGGGCTGTCTACGAGCAGTACGTC. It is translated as CSVGTSGGAVYEQYV.

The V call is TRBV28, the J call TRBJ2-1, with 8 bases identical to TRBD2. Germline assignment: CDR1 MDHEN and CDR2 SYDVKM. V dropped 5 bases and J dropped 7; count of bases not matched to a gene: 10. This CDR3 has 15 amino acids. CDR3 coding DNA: TGTGCCAGCAGTCCCTTCGCGGGGGGTTGGAATGAGCAGTTCTTC. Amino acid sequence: CASSPFAGGWNEQFF.

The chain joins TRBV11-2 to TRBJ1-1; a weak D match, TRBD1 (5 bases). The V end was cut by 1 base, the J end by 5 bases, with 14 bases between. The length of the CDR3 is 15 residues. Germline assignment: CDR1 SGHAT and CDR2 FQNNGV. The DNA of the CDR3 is TGTGCCAGCAGCTTAGGGGTGACAGTGAGGACTGAAGCTTTCTTT. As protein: CASSLGVTVRTEAFF.

The DNA of the CDR3 is TGCGCCAGCAGCCATAATTACGACAGGGGTGTCCACGAGCAGTACTTC. Translating gives CASSHNYDRGVHEQYF. V is TRBV4-1 and J is TRBJ2-7, with 8 bases fitting TRBD1. Germline CDR1 reads MGHRA; CDR2 reads YSYEKL. The CDR3 extends over 16 amino acids. Trimming at V came to 3 bases and at J to 5 bases, leaving 12 bases not matched to a gene.